Below, 24 T cell receptor beta chains from the same sample are listed, as sequenced in a study of OX40 agonist ivuxolimab in advanced cancers. The repertoire was sequenced with immunoSEQ multiplex PCR; TCRdb's copy has only in-frame clones and lacks some. The sample yields about 61,000 clones, 82% seen once. Sample: CD4+ or CD8+ T cells sorted from blood, taken in a trial of the OX40 agonist ivuxolimab. The receptor source for this set is an adult with an advanced solid tumor such as melanoma, head and neck, liver or kidney cancer.

The rearrangement links TRBV7-2 to TRBJ1-4, with TRBD1 identical over 9 bases. This CDR3 comprises 15 residues. Germline assignment: CDR1 SGHTA and CDR2 FQGNSA. V lost 5 bases to trimming and J lost 6 bases; unmatched junction nucleotides: 7. The CDR3 loop reads CASSPRQGGDEKLFF. The DNA of the CDR3 is TGTGCCAGCAGCCCGCGACAGGGGGGCGATGAAAAACTGTTTTTT. Filled out from reference TRBV7-2 and TRBJ1-4, the complete variable domain reads GAGVSQSPSNKVTEKGKDVELRCDPISGHTALYWYRQSLGQGLEFLIYFQGNSAPDKSGLPSDRFSAERTGGSVSTLTIQRTQQEDSAVYLCASSPRQGGDEKLFFGSGTQLSVL.

The genes are TRBV19 and TRBJ2-5; tentatively, D is TRBD2 (5 bases). There are 12 residues in the CDR3. CDR1 LNHDA and CDR2 SQIVND come from the germline V gene (reference sequence). With 10 bases removed from V and 1 base from J, the gap between germline ends came to 10 bases. The CDR3 sequence is CATEGFQETQYF. CDR3 nucleotides: TGTGCCACTGAGGGATTCCAAGAGACCCAGTACTTC.

This clone was recorded once. This sequence joins TRBV2 and TRBJ2-1; D is uncertain. CDR3 length equals 15 residues. Between the trimmed V and J ends, which lost 6 bases and 9 bases, there was a span of 21 bases. Germline CDR1 SNHLY, CDR2 FYNNEI. This CDR3 reads CASRDRVTSPPEQFF. CDR3 sequence (DNA): TGTGCCAGCAGAGACCGGGTTACATCACCCCCTGAGCAGTTCTTC.

The rearrangement joins TRBV18 to TRBJ2-7; D perhaps matches TRBD1 (6 bases). With 3 bases removed from V and 6 bases from J, the gap between germline ends came to 12 bases. In germline, CDR1 is KGHSH, CDR2 LQKENI. This CDR3 spans 13 amino acids. CDR3 DNA sequence: TGTGCCAGCTCACCTACAGGGAATGGCGAGCAGTACTTC. Translating gives CASSPTGNGEQYF.

This chain links TRBV27 with TRBJ1-2, with TRBD1 identical over 7 bases. The junction had 5 bases not matched to a gene; V was cut back by 3 bases and J by 7 bases. This CDR3 comprises 13 residues. Germline V gene sequence: CDR1 MNHEY, CDR2 SMNVEV (reference sequence). CDR3 sequence (DNA): TGTGCCAGCAGTTTCTCCACAGGGGTTGGCTACACCTTC. Translated, it gives CASSFSTGVGYTF.

The rearrangement uses TRBV11-1 and TRBJ2-1, with D uncertain. The CDR3 consists of 13 residues. Trimming cost V 1 base and J 8 bases, with 9 bases left between them. The germline V gene has CDR1 SGHAT and CDR2 FQDESV (reference sequence). The CDR3: CASSLGRADEQFF. DNA of the CDR3: TGTGCCAGCAGCTTAGGAAGGGCCGATGAGCAGTTCTTC.

The chain is built from TRBV15 and TRBJ1-2; TRBD1 matches 9 bases. Looked up from germline, CDR1 is LNHNV and CDR2 is YYDKDF (reference sequence). There are 15 residues in the CDR3. Germline trimming cut 6 bases from V and 4 bases from J; bases unmatched to any gene: 9. The CDR3 nucleotides read TGTGCCACCAGACCCGGGACAGGGTTTCTCTATGGCTACACCTTC. This encodes CATRPGTGFLYGYTF.

The CDR3 sequence is CASNREGGEKLFF. The CDR3 DNA sequence: TGTGCCAGCAATCGGGAGGGTGGGGAAAAACTGTTTTTT. The gene calls are TRBV2 and TRBJ1-4, with D uncertain. This CDR3 contains 13 residues. Trimming took off 7 bases at V and 8 bases at J, with 14 bases between the two ends. The germline V gene encodes CDR1 SNHLY and CDR2 FYNNEI.

The rearrangement uses TRBV5-1 and TRBJ1-4, with D perhaps matching TRBD1 (5 bases). Between the trimmed V and J ends, which lost 1 base and 7 bases, there was a span of 11 bases. This CDR3 comprises 14 residues. The V gene's germline CDR1 is SGHRS and CDR2 YFSETQ. CDR3 bases: TGCGCCAGCAGCTTGACAGGAGAGGGTGAAAAACTGTTTTTT. Its translation is CASSLTGEGEKLFF.

This clone was detected only a few times. This chain uses TRBV7-9 with TRBJ2-1; D is undetermined. CDR3 length: 14 residues. Germline CDR1 is SEHNR and CDR2 is FQNEAQ (reference sequence). Trimming took 1 base from V and 3 from J, leaving 7 bases between them. CDR3 loop: CASSLGGVYNEQFF. Here the CDR3 DNA reads TGTGCCAGCAGCTTAGGCGGTGTCTACAATGAGCAGTTCTTC.

This sequence joins TRBV11-3 and TRBJ2-7; D uncertain. Germline V gene lookup returns CDR1 SGHNT and CDR2 YENEEA. The CDR3 extends over 15 amino acids. Deletions cut 1 base from V and 3 bases from J, with 13 bases between. The CDR3 region has the DNA TGTGCCAGCAGCTTAGGGCACGGACCCAGCTACGAGCAGTACTTC. Amino acid sequence: CASSLGHGPSYEQYF.

The chain uses TRBV6-6 and TRBJ1-3; D uncertain. This CDR3 contains 13 residues. Germline V lookup: CDR1 MNHNY, CDR2 SVGAGI (reference sequence). The V and J ends lost 6 bases and 3 bases respectively, with 9 bases between them. CDR3 sequence (DNA): TGTGCCAGCAGAAGGACCCTTGGAAACACCATATATTTT. It translates to CASRRTLGNTIYF.

The rearrangement uses TRBV18 and TRBJ2-5; the D gene is possibly TRBD2 (6 bases). The DNA end lines up better with TRBJ2-7; the J call may be wrong. The CDR3 runs 17 residues. Germline V lookup: CDR1 KGHSH, CDR2 LQKENI. The DNA of the CDR3 is TGTGCCAGCTCTAGAGAGGGTGCGGGAAAGAGCTCCTACGAGCAGTACTTC. This codes for CASSREGAGKSSYEQYF.

The J gene is TRBJ2-5, the V gene TRBV2; TRBD1 agrees at 7 bases. The germline V gene encodes CDR1 SNHLY and CDR2 FYNNEI. CDR3 length: 16 amino acids. V lost 6 bases to trimming and J lost 4 bases; unmatched junction nucleotides: 14. The CDR3 loop reads CASRDRTALDPETQYF. CDR3 in DNA: TGTGCCAGCAGGGACAGGACAGCCTTGGACCCAGAGACCCAGTACTTC. Drawing the rest from reference TRBV2 and TRBJ2-5, the complete variable domain is EPEVTQTPSHQVTQMGQEVILRCVPISNHLYFYWYRQILGQKVEFLVSFYNNEISEKSEIFDDQFSVERPDGSNFTLKIRSTKLEDSAMYFCASRDRTALDPETQYFGPGTRLLVL.

This clone was seen once. J is TRBJ2-7 and V is TRBV2; tentatively, D is TRBD2 (5 bases). Germline loops: CDR1 SNHLY, CDR2 FYNNEI. The CDR3 is made up of 14 amino acids. Deletions cut 4 bases from V and 0 bases from J, with 10 bases between. For the CDR3, the DNA is TGTGCCAGCAGTGCTCTTGGGAGCTCCTACGAGCAGTACTTC. Translation: CASSALGSSYEQYF.

CDR3 bases: TGTGCCAGCAAGGATAGCAATCAGCCCCAGCATTTT. This codes for CASKDSNQPQHF. The chain couples TRBV28 to TRBJ1-5; D not resolved. The germline CDR1 and CDR2 sequences are MDHEN and SYDVKM. With 7 bases removed from V and 0 bases from J, the gap between germline ends came to 4 bases. CDR3 length: 12 residues.

The chain has TRBV4-2 and TRBJ2-3; TRBD1 matches 10 bases. Trimming cost V 0 bases and J 2 bases; bases outside gene matches: 11. Germline CDR1 is LGHNA and CDR2 is YNFKEQ. The CDR3 is 19 residues long. The CDR3, as DNA: TGTGCCAGCAGCCAAGATCACAGTTCGACAGGGGGCCTCACAGATACGCAGTATTTT. Translating gives CASSQDHSSTGGLTDTQYF.

The chain carries TRBV7-2 and TRBJ2-1; TRBD1 might be the D (6 bases). This CDR3 region has 15 residues. With 4 bases removed from V and 4 bases from J, the gap between germline ends came to 14 bases. Germline assignment: CDR1 SGHTA and CDR2 FQGNSA. This chain's CDR3 is CASSSSQGSYNEQFF. For the CDR3, the DNA is TGTGCCAGCAGCTCCTCCCAGGGGAGTTACAATGAGCAGTTCTTC.

The V call is TRBV20-1, the J call TRBJ1-1; no firm D call. The V gene's germline CDR1 is DFQATT and CDR2 SNEGSKA (reference sequence). Trimming cost V 5 bases and J 5 bases, with 9 bases left between them. The CDR3 consists of 11 residues. CDR3 DNA: TGCAGTGCTCGTCAACAGACTGAAGCTTTCTTT. Translation gives CSARQQTEAFF.

This chain connects TRBV19 to TRBJ2-1; 8 bases line up with TRBD2. The J segment lost 5 bases and the V segment lost 4 bases, leaving 4 bases of the junction unmatched. Germline values: CDR1 LNHDA, CDR2 SQIVND (reference sequence). There are 14 residues in the CDR3. The CDR3 DNA reads TGTGCCAGTAGTACCCCGACTAGCGACAATGAGCAGTTCTTC. Translated: CASSTPTSDNEQFF.

This clone was counted only a few times. V is TRBV6-1 and J is TRBJ1-6; no definite D call. CDR3 length: 14 residues. V shed 7 bases and J shed 1 base, with 8 bases lying between them. Germline CDR1 MNHNS, CDR2 SASEGT. The CDR3 loop is CASTGGSYNSPLHF. DNA of the CDR3: TGTGCCAGCACAGGAGGGTCCTATAATTCACCCCTCCACTTT.

The sample holds one count of this clone. The rearrangement links TRBV7-2 to TRBJ1-2, with TRBD1 as a possible D gene (6 bases). The V gene lost 5 bases and the J gene lost 1 base, with 14 bases spanning the gap. Per germline, CDR1 SGHTA and CDR2 FQGNSA. The CDR3 length is 15 residues. The CDR3 DNA reads as TGTGCCAGCAGCCCGGAGGGGGGGGGTAACTATGGCTACACCTTC. Its translation: CASSPEGGGNYGYTF.

The rearrangement links TRBV12-5 to TRBJ2-1; 11 nucleotides agree with TRBD2. Unmatched junction bases numbered 5, after V lost 5 bases and J lost 5 bases. CDR1 and CDR2 from the germline V gene are LGHNT and FRNRAP. The CDR3 has 15 residues. The CDR3 region has the DNA TGTGCTAGTGGTGTAGGGACTAGCGGCAACAATGAGCAGTTCTTC. As protein: CASGVGTSGNNEQFF.

The V call is TRBV5-1, the J call TRBJ2-1; 15 bases line up with TRBD2. V shed 3 bases, J shed 9 bases, and the junction held 4 bases outside the gene matches. Per the germline V gene, CDR1 is SGHRS and CDR2 is YFSETQ. The CDR3 loop spans 15 amino acids. The CDR3 is CASSSGLAGGIEQFF. CDR3 DNA sequence: TGCGCCAGCAGCTCGGGACTAGCGGGAGGTATTGAGCAGTTCTTC.